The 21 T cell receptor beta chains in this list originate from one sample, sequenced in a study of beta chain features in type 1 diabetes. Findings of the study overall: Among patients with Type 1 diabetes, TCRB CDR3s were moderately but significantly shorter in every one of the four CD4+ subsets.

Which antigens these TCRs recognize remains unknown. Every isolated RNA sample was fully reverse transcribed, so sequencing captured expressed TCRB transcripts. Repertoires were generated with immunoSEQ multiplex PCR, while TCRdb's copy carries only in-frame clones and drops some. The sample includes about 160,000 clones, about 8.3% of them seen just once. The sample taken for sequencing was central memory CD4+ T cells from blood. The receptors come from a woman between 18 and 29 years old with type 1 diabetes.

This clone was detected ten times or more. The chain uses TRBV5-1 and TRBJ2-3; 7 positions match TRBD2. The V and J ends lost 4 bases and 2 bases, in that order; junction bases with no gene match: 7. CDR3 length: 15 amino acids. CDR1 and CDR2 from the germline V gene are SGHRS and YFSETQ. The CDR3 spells CASSPPSGTTDTQYF. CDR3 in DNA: TGCGCCAGCAGCCCACCTAGCGGAACCACAGATACGCAGTATTTT.

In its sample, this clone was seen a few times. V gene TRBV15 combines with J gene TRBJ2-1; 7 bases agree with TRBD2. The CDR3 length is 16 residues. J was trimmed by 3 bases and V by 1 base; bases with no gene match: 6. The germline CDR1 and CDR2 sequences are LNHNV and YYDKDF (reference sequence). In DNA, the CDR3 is TGTGCCACCAGCAGAGGGCTAGCGGATATCTACAATGAGCAGTTCTTC. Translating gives CATSRGLADIYNEQFF.

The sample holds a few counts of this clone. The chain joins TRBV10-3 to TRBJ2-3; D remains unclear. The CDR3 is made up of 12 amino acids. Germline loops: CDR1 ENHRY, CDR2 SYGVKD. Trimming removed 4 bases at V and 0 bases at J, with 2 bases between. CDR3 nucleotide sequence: TGTGCCATCAGTGTAAGCACAGATACGCAGTATTTT. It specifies CAISVSTDTQYF.

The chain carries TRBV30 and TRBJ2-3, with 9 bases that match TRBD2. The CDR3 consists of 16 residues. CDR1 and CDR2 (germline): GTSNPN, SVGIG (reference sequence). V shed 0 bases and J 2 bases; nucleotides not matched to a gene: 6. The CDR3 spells CAWSVLSGSFTDTQYF. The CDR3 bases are TGTGCCTGGAGTGTACTTAGCGGGAGCTTCACAGATACGCAGTATTTT.

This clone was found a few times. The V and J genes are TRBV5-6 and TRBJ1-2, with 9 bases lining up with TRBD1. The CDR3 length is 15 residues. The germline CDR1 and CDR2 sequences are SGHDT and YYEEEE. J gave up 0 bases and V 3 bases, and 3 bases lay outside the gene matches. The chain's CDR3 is CASSYRDRANYGYTF. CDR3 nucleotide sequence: TGTGCCAGCAGCTACCGGGACAGGGCTAACTATGGCTACACCTTC. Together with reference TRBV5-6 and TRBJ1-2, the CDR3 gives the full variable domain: DAGVTQSPTHLIKTRGQQVTLRCSPKSGHDTVSWYQQALGQGPQFIFQYYEEEERQRGNFPDRFSGHQFPNYSSELNVNALLLGDSALYLCASSYRDRANYGYTFGSGTRLTVV.

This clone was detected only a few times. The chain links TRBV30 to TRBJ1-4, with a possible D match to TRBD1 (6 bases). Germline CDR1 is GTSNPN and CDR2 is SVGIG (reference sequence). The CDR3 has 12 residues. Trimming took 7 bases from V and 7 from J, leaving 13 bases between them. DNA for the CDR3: TGTGCCTCACGACAGGAAACTGAAAAACTGTTTTTT. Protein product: CASRQETEKLFF.

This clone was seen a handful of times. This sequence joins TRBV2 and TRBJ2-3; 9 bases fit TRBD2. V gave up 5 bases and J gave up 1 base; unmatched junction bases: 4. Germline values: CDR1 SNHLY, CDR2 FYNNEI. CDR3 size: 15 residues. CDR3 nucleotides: TGTGCCAGCAGTTGGCGGGAGGGGGGCACAGATACGCAGTATTTT. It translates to CASSWREGGTDTQYF.

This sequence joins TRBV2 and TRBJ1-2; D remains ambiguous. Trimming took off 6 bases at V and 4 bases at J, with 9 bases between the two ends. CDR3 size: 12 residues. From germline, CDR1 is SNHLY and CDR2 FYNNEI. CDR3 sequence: CASSKEGYGYTF. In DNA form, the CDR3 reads TGTGCCAGCAGCAAGGAGGGCTATGGCTACACCTTC. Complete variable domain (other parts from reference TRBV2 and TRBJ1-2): EPEVTQTPSHQVTQMGQEVILRCVPISNHLYFYWYRQILGQKVEFLVSFYNNEISEKSEIFDDQFSVERPDGSNFTLKIRSTKLEDSAMYFCASSKEGYGYTFGSGTRLTVV.

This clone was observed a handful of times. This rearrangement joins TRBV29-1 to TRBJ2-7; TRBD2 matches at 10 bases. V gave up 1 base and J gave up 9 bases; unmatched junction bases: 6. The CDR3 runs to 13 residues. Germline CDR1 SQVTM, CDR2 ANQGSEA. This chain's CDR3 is CSVEGTSGPAQYF. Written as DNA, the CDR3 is TGCAGCGTTGAAGGGACTAGCGGTCCCGCGCAGTACTTC.

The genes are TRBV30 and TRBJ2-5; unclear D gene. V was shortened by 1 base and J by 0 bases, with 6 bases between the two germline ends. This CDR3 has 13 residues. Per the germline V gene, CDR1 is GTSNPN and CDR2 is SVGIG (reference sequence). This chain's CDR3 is CAWSGGYQETQYF. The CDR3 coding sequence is TGTGCCTGGAGTGGCGGTTACCAAGAGACCCAGTACTTC.

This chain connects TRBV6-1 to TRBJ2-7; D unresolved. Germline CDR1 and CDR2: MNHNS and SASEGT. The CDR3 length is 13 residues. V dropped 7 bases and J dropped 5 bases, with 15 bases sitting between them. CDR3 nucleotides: TGTGCCAGCACCCAACCACCACTCGACGAGCAGTACTTC. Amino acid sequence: CASTQPPLDEQYF.

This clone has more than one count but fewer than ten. In nucleotides, the CDR3 is TGTGCCAGCAGCGCCACTCGCTCTGGGGCCAACGTCCTGACTTTC. This codes for CASSATRSGANVLTF. This chain links TRBV6-1 with TRBJ2-6, with unresolved D. CDR1 and CDR2 (germline): MNHNS, SASEGT. V lost 6 bases and J lost 0, with 9 bases in between. The CDR3 is 15 residues long.

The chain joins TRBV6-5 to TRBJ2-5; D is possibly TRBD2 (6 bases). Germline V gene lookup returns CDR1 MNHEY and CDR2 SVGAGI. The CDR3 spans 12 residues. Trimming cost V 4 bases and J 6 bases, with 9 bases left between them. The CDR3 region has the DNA TGTGCCAGCAGTTCAGGAGGGAAGACCCAGTACTTC. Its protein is CASSSGGKTQYF.

In DNA, the CDR3 is TGCAGCGCCGACAGTAATGAAAAACTGTTTTTT. This translates into CSADSNEKLFF. The chain carries TRBV29-1 and TRBJ1-4; D might be TRBD1 (5 bases). Germline lookup yields CDR1 SQVTM and CDR2 ANQGSEA. Trimming shortened V by 7 bases and J by 4 bases, and 7 bases separated the two germline ends. The CDR3 contains 11 residues.

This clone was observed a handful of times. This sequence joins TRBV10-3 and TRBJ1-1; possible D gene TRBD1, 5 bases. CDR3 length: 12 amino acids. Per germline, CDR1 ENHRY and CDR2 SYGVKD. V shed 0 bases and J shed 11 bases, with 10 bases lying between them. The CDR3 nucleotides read TGTGCCATCAGTGAGTCGCAGGGCCAGGCTTTCTTT. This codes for CAISESQGQAFF.

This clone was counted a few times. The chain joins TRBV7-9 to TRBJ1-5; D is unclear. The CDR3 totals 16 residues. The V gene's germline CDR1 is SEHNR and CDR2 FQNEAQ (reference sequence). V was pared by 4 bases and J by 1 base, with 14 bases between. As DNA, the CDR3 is TGTGCCAGCAGCTCGATAGGGAGTATGAGCAATCAGCCCCAGCATTTT. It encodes CASSSIGSMSNQPQHF.

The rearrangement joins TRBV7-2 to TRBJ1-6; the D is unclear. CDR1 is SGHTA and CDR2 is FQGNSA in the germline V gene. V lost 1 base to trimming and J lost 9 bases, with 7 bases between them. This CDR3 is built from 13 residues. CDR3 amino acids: CASSLEPGSPLHF. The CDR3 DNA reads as TGTGCCAGCAGCTTAGAACCCGGTTCACCCCTCCACTTT. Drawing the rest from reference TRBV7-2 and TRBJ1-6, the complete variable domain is GAGVSQSPSNKVTEKGKDVELRCDPISGHTALYWYRQSLGQGLEFLIYFQGNSAPDKSGLPSDRFSAERTGGSVSTLTIQRTQQEDSAVYLCASSLEPGSPLHFGNGTRLTVT.

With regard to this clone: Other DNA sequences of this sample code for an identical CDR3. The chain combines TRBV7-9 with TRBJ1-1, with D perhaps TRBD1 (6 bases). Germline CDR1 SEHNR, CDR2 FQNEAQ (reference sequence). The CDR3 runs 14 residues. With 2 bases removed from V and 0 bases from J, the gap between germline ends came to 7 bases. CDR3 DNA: TGTGCCAGCAGCTTACAGGGGATGAACACTGAAGCTTTCTTT. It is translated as CASSLQGMNTEAFF.

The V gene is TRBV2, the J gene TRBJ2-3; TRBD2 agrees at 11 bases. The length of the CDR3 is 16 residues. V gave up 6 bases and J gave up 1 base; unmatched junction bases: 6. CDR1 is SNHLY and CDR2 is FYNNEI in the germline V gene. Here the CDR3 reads CASRFVAGGGTDTQYF. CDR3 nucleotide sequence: TGTGCCAGCAGATTCGTAGCGGGGGGGGGCACAGATACGCAGTATTTT.

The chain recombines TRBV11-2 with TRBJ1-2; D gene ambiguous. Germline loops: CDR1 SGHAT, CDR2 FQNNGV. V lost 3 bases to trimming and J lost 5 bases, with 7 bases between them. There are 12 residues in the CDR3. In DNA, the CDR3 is TGTGCCAGCAGCTTTACAGATTATGGCTACACCTTC. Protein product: CASSFTDYGYTF.

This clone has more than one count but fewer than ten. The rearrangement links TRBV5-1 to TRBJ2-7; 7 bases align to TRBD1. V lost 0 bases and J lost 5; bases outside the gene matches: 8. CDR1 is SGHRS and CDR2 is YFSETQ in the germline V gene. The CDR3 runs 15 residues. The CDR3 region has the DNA TGCGCCAGCAGCTTGGCTTACCAACAGGGGCACGAGCAGTACTTC. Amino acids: CASSLAYQQGHEQYF.